Sequencing of this T cell receptor (beta chain) was carried out in a study of read filtering for tumor transcriptome and immune sequencing. Background on the study: The cohort had over 16 men and over eleven women aged roughly 45 to 90, mean about 70 years. Whole-transcriptome libraries were prepared after DNase treatment.

The CDR3 has 15 amino acids. The germline CDR1 and CDR2 sequences are LNHDA and SQIVND (reference sequence). The V end lost 5 bases, the J end lost 3 bases, and 15 bases lay between the germline ends. Study-level points and caveats: Even smaller IR-seq throughput identified most shared clonotypes.

The library was built from roughly 400 ng RNA with molecular barcoded adaptors for alpha/delta and beta/gamma chains. TCRdb analysed the reads with MiXCR anew, one entry per CDR3 protein. The sample yields around 41,000 distinct CDR3 sequences, 12% seen once. This clonotype was seen many times. As yet, its antigen is unknown. Sampling of bone marrow took place during active disease in every patient. This TCR came from a donor aged 40 or older with multiple myeloma. The specimen was a population of CD138-negative cells sorted from bone marrow. The J gene is TRBJ2-3, the V gene TRBV19; possibly TRBD1 or TRBD2 for D (5 bases each). CDR3 amino acids: CASSHTWGMTDTQYF. Here the CDR3 DNA reads TGTGCCAGTAGTCATACTTGGGGGATGACAGATACGCAGTATTTT.